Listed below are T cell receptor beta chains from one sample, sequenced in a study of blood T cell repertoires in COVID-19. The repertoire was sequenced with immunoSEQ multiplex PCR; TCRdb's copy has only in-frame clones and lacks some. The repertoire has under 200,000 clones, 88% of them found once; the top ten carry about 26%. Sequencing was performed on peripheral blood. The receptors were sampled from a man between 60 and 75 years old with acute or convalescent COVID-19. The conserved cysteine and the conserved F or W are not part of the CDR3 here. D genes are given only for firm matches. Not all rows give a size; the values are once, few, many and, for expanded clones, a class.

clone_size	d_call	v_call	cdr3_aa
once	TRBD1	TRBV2	ASSFDRDSNQPQH
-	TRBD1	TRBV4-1	ASSQSPRGLGSYGYT
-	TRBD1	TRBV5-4	ASSSQGARYGYT
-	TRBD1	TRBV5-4	ASSSQTGVGYGYT
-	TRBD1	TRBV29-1	SVGTQQGARGYT
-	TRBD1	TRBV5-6	ASRRTGVGNTIY
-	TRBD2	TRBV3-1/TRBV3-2	ASGDLAGGNRAKNIQY
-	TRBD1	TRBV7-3	ASSLTGGTGAPNEQF
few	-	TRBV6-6	ASRQGGLVEKLF
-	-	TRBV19	ASTGGRPAGTEAF
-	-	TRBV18	ASSPPTFDSEAF
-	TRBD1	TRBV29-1	SVDRGLNTEAF
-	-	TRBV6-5	ATRWESNQPQH
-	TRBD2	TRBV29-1	SVIPGLAGYNEQF
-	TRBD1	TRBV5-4	ASSLGGTGTDTQY
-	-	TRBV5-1	ASSLGAAVGTDTQY
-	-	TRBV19	ASLSRTEEAF
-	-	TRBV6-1	ASSERGGNSYYEQY
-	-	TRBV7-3	ASSATGSSYEQY
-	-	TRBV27	ASSQQGSYGYT
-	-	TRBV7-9	ASSPRQDSPLH
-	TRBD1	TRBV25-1	ASSAWDRVYGYT
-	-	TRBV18	ASSPGRSYGYT
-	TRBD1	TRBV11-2	ASSLTPTGFGYT
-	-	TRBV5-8	ASSSEGVATNEKLF
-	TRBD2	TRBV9	ASSVEASGSWNEQF
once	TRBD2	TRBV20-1	SASKTSGREGTQY
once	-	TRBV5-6	ASSFDTGQETQY
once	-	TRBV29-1	SVVRGRLTDTQY
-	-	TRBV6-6	ASSYSGQRNSPLH
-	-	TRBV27	ASRPQGRNTGELF
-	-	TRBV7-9	ASSLGGLNEKLF
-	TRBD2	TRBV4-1	ASSQEGLVKQY
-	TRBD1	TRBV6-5	ASRDRGRDGYT
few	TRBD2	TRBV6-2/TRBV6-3	ASSYAPGLAGPSTDTQY
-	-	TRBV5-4	ASSLGGALGTEAF
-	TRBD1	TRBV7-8	ASSLRTGGSLGGYT
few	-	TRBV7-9	ASSRQTYEQY
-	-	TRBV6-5	ASSRDFGTDTQY
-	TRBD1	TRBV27	ASSTRTGPASGANVLT
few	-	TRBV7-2	ASSSPPGRGLSGETQY
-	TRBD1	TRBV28	ASSYPDRGRAGELF
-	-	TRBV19	ASSILPTSPRGNTQY
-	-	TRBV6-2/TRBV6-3	ASSSPVGGLETQY
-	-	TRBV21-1	ASSSPPFWGLAF
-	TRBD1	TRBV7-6	ASSWDRGQPQH
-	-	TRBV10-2	ASSEIQGIVEKLF
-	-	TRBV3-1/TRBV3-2	ASSQGLQGRELF